This T cell receptor (beta chain) was identified during a study of blood T cell repertoires in COVID-19. Study overall: The United States, Italy and Spain provided the acute and convalescent COVID-19 samples. T cells, B-cell-depleted T cells, or PBMCs supplied cDNA or gDNA.

The CDR3 loop spans 13 amino acids. Germline lookup yields CDR1 SGHAT and CDR2 FQNNGV. Trimming pared 5 bases from V and 7 bases from J, leaving 12 bases between. Per the study methods: Amplification with reference gene primers provided the estimates of nucleated cell counts. This table comes from immunoSEQ multiplex PCR, and its TCRdb copy is limited to in-frame clones, with some not included. Clonal size and the V and J genes are those of that table, whereas D and trimming came from the DNA. The table includes 250,000 to 350,000 clones, approximately 88% detected once. The source material was peripheral blood. The rearrangement uses TRBV11-2 and TRBJ1-5; D is unclear. The clonotype originates from a woman younger than 45 who had recovered from COVID-19. CDR3 protein: CASSVESRQPQHF. CDR3 bases: TGTGCCAGCAGCGTTGAAAGTCGGCAGCCCCAGCATTTT.